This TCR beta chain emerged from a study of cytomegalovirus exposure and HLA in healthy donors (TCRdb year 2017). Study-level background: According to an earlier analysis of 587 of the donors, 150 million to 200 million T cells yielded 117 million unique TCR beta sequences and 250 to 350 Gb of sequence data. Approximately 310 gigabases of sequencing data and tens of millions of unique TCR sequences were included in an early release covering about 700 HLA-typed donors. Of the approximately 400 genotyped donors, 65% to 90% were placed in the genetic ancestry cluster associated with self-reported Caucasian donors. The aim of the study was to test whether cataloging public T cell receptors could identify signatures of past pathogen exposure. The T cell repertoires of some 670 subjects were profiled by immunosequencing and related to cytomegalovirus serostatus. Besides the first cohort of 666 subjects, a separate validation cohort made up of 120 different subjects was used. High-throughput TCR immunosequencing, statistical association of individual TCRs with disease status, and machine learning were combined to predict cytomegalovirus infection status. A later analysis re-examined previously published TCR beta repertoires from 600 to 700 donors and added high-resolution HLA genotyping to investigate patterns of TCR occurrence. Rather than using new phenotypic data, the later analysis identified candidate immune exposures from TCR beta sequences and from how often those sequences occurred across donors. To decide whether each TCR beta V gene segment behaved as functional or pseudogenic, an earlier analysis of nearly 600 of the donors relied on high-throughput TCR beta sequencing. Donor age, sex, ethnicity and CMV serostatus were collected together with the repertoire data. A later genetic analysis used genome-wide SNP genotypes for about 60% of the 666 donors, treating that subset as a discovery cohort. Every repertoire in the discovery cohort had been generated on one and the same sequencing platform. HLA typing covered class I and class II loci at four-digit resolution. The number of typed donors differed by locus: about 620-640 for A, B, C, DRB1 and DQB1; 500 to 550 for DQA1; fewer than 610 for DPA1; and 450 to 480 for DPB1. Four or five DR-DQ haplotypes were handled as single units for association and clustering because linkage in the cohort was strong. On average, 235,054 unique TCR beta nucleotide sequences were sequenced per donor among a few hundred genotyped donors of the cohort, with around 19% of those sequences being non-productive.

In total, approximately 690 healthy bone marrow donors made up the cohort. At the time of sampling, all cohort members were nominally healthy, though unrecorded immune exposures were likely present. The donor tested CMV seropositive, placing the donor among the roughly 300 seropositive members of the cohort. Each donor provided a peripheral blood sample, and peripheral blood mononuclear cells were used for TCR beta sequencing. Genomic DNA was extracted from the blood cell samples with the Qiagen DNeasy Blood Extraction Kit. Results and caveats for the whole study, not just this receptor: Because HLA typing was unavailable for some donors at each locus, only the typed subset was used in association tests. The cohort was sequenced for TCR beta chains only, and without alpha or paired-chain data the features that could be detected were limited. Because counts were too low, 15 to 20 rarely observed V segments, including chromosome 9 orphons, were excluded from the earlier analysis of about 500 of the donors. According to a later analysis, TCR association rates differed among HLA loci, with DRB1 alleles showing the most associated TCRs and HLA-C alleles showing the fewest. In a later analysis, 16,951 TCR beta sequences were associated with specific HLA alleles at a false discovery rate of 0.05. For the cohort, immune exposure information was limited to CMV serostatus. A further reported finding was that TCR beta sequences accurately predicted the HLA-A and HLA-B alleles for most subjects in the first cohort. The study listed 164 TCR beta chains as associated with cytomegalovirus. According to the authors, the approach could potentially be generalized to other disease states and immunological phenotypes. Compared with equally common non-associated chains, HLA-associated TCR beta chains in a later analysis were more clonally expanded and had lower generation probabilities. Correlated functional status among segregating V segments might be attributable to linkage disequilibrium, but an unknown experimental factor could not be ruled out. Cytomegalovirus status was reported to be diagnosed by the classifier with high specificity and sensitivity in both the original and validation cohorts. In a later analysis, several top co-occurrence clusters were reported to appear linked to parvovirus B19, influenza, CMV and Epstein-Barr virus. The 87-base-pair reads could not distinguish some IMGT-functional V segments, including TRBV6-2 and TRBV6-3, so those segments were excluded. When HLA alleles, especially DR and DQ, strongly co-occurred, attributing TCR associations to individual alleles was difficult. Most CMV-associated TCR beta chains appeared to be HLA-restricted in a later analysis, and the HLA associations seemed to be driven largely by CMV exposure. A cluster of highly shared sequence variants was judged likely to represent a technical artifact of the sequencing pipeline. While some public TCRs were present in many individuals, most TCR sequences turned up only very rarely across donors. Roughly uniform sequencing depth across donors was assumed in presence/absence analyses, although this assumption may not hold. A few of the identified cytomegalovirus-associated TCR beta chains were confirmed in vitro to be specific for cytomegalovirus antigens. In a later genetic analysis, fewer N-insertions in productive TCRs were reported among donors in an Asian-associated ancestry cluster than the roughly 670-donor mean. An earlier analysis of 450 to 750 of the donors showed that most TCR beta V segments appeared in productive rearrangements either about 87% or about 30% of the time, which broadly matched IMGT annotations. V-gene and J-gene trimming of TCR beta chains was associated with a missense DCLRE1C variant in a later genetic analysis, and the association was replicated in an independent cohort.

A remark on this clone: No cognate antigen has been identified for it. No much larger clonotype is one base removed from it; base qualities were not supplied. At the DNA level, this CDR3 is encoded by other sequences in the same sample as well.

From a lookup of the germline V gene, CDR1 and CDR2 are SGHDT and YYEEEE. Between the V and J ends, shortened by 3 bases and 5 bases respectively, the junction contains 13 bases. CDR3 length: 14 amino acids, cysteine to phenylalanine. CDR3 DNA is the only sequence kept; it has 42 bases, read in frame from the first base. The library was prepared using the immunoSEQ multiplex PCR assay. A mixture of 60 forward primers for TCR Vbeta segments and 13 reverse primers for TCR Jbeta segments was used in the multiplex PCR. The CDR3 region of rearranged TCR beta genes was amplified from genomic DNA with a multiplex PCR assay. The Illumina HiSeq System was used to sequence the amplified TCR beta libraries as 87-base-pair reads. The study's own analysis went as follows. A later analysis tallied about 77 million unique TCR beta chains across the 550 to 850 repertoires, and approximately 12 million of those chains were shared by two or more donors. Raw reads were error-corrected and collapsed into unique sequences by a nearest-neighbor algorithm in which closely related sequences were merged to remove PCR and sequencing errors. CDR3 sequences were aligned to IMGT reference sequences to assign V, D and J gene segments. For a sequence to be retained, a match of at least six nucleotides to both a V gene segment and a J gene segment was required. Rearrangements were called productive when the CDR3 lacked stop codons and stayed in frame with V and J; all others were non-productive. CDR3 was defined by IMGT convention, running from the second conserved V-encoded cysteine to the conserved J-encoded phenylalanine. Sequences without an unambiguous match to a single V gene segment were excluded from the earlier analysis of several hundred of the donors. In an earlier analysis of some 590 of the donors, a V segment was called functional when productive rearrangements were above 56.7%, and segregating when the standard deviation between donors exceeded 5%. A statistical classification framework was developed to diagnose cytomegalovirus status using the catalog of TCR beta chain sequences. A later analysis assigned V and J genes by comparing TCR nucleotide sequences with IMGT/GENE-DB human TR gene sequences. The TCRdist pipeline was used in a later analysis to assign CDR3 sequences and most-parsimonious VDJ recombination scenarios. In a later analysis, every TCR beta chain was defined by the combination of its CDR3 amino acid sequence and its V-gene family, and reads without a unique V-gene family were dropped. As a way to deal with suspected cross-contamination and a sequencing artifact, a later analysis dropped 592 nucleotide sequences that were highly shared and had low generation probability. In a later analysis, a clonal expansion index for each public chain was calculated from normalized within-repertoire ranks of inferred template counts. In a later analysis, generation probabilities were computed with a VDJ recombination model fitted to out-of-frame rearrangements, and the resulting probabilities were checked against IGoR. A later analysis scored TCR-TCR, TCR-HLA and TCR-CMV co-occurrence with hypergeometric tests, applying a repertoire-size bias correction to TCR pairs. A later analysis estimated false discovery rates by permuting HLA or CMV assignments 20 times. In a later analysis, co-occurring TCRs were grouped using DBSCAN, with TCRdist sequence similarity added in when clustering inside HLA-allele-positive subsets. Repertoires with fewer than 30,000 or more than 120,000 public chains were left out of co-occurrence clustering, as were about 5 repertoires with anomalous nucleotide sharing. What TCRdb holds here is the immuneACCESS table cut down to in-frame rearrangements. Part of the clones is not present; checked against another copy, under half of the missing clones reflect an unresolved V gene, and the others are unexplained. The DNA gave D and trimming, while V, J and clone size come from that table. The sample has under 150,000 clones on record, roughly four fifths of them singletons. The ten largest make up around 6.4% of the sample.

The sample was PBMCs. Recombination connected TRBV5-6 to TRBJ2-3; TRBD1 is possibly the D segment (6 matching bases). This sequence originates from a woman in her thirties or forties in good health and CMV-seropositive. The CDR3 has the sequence CASSSEGVGDTQYF. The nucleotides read TGTGCCAGCAGCTCCGAGGGGGTAGGAGATACGCAGTATTTT.